This TCR beta chain was identified in a study of control samples from healthy donors and cancer patients. The V gene lost 3 bases and the J gene lost 5 bases, with 7 bases spanning the gap. The length of the CDR3 is 13 residues. Germline values: CDR1 MNHEY, CDR2 SVGAGI. Produced via immunoSEQ multiplex PCR; TCRdb's table is partial and in-frame only. The sample records about 160,000 clones, about 94% being singletons. Sequencing was performed on blood. The source is a woman aged 40-49 years in good health. This sequence joins TRBV6-5 and TRBJ2-2; D might be TRBD2 (5 bases). DNA for the CDR3: TGTGCCAGCAGTTATCGGGGAACCGGGGAGCTGTTTTTT. Translating gives CASSYRGTGELFF.